This T cell receptor beta chain was sequenced during a study of T cell repertoires in cytomegalovirus infection. At the level of the study: Carrying CMV and the relevant HLA type showed in public TCR beta signatures.

TCRdb recomputed calls from the reads with MiXCR, one row per CDR3 protein. The sample has about 360,000 distinct CDR3 sequences; around 18% are singletons. Germline V gene data show CDR1 as SGHNT and CDR2 as YENEEA. The germline V and J ends were trimmed by 5 bases and 0 bases, with 11 bases remaining between them. The CDR3 runs to 15 residues. The sequencing input was PBMCs. The chain links TRBV11-3 to TRBJ2-1, with D uncertain. The clonotype was recovered from a human donor in good health (CMV status not recorded). Some clones in this sample may be carry-over from other donors' samples. CDR3: CASSTRQSSYNEQFF. In DNA form, the CDR3 reads TGTGCCAGCAGCACTCGACAAAGCTCCTACAATGAGCAGTTCTTC. The entire variable domain, with the rest obtained from reference TRBV11-3 and TRBJ2-1, is as follows: EAGVVQSPRYKIIEKKQPVAFWCNPISGHNTLYWYLQNLGQGPELLIRYENEEAVDDSQLPKDRFSAERLKGVDSTLKIQPAELGDSAVYLCASSTRQSSYNEQFFGPGTRLTVL.